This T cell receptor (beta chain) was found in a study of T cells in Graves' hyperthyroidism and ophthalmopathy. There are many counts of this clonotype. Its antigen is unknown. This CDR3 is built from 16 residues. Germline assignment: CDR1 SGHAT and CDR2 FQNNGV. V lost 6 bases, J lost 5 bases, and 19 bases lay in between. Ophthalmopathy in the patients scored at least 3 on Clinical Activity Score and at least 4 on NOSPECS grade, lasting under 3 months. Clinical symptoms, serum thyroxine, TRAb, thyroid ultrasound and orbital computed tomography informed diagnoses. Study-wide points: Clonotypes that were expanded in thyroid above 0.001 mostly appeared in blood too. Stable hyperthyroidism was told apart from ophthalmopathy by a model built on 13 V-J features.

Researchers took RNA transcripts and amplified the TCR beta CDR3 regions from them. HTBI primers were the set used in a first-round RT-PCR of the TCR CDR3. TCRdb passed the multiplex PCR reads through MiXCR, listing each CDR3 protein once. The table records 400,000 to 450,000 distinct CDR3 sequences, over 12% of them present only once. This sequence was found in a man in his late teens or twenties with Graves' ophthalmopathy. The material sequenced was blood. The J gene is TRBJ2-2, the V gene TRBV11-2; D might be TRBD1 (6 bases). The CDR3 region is CASRATGTKRTGELFF. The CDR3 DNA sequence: TGTGCCAGCAGGGCTACCGGGACAAAGAGAACCGGGGAGCTGTTTTTT.